Each of the 16 T cell receptor beta chains below was sequenced from the same sample in a study of blood T cell repertoires in COVID-19. Clones were read by immunoSEQ multiplex PCR, and TCRdb kept only the in-frame ones, dropping some. The sample carries about 250,000 clones, approximately 90% recorded once. The sequencing input was peripheral blood. The source is a man aged 18 to 30 with active or convalescent COVID-19.

The chain couples TRBV27 to TRBJ1-2, with 10 nucleotides matching TRBD1. Germline assignment: CDR1 MNHEY and CDR2 SMNVEV (reference sequence). CDR3 length equals 16 residues. Trimming took 6 bases from V and 6 from J; bases not matched to a gene: 13. The CDR3: CASSVGPDRGRNGYTF. The CDR3 coding sequence is TGTGCCAGCAGCGTTGGGCCGGACAGGGGGAGGAATGGCTACACCTTC.

This chain uses TRBV5-6 with TRBJ2-3; 7 positions match TRBD2. The CDR3 is made up of 15 amino acids. V lost 0 bases, J lost 3 bases, and 4 bases stayed unmatched. Germline loops: CDR1 SGHDT, CDR2 YYEEEE. The CDR3 sequence is CASSLGLAATDTQYF. Here the CDR3 DNA reads TGTGCCAGCAGCTTGGGACTAGCTGCGACAGATACGCAGTATTTT.

This clone showed up just once. The chain joins TRBV7-2 to TRBJ1-4, with D possibly being TRBD1 (6 bases). The CDR3 is 16 residues long. Germline V lookup: CDR1 SGHTA, CDR2 FQGNSA. The germline V and J ends were trimmed by 1 base and 1 base, with 10 bases remaining between them. The CDR3 bases are TGTGCCAGCAGCTTAGGAGGGGGGGGAACTAATGAAAAACTGTTTTTT. Encoded protein: CASSLGGGGTNEKLFF.

This sequence joins TRBV30 and TRBJ1-3, with TRBD1 identical over 7 bases. Germline V gene lookup returns CDR1 GTSNPN and CDR2 SVGIG (reference sequence). Trimming cost V 2 bases and J 2 bases; bases outside gene matches: 9. This CDR3 contains 16 residues. The CDR3 nucleotides read TGTGCCTGGAGTCTCGGGACAGCTGGACCTGGAAACACCATATATTTT. This encodes CAWSLGTAGPGNTIYF.

The chain uses TRBV7-2 and TRBJ2-3; D possibly corresponds to TRBD2 (5 bases). The CDR3 runs to 16 residues. Per germline, CDR1 SGHTA and CDR2 FQGNSA. Trimming removed 2 bases at V and 2 bases at J, with 14 bases between. The CDR3 sequence: CASSLFRGSYTDTQYF. The DNA of the CDR3 is TGTGCCAGCAGCTTATTTCGGGGAAGTTACACAGATACGCAGTATTTT.

The rearrangement links TRBV9 to TRBJ1-2; D perhaps matches TRBD1 (5 bases). Germline CDR1 and CDR2: SGDLS and YYNGEE. The CDR3 sequence is 14 residues long. The ends were cut back, 4 bases at V and 2 bases at J, with 12 bases in the middle. This CDR3 is CASSLAGRNYGYTF. DNA of the CDR3: TGTGCCAGCAGCTTGGCGGGACGGAACTATGGCTACACCTTC.

The chain joins TRBV2 to TRBJ1-5; TRBD1 matches 7 bases. CDR3 length equals 15 residues. The V and J ends lost 2 bases and 6 bases, in that order; junction bases with no gene match: 7. The germline gives CDR1 SNHLY, CDR2 FYNNEI. Here the CDR3 DNA reads TGTGCCAGCAGTGAACAAGGACAGGTCGCTCAGCCCCAGCATTTT. Translating gives CASSEQGQVAQPQHF. The entire variable domain, with the rest obtained from reference TRBV2 and TRBJ1-5, is as follows: EPEVTQTPSHQVTQMGQEVILRCVPISNHLYFYWYRQILGQKVEFLVSFYNNEISEKSEIFDDQFSVERPDGSNFTLKIRSTKLEDSAMYFCASSEQGQVAQPQHFGDGTRLSIL.

J is TRBJ2-3 and V is TRBV7-2; a weak D match, TRBD1 (6 bases). The CDR3 has 14 amino acids. V lost 5 bases to trimming and J lost 2 bases, with 11 bases between them. CDR1 and CDR2 from the germline V gene are SGHTA and FQGNSA. CDR3 amino acids: CASSLGQSTDTQYF. The CDR3 bases are TGTGCCAGCAGCCTTGGACAGTCCACAGATACGCAGTATTTT.

J is TRBJ1-2 and V is TRBV29-1, with 8 bases identical to TRBD1. V trimming: 7 bases; J trimming: 4 bases; junction bases outside the gene matches: 2. Germline V gene data show CDR1 as SQVTM and CDR2 as ANQGSEA. CDR3 size: 11 residues. CDR3 DNA: TGCAGCGACACAGGGGGCTATGGCTACACCTTC. It encodes CSDTGGYGYTF.

This sequence joins TRBV19 and TRBJ1-2; 7 positions match TRBD1. Germline CDR1 LNHDA, CDR2 SQIVND (reference sequence). The CDR3 length is 15 residues. V dropped 3 bases and J dropped 8; count of bases not matched to a gene: 12. CDR3 sequence (DNA): TGTGCCAGTAGTATTACCACAGGGGATAATAACGGCTACACCTTC. This codes for CASSITTGDNNGYTF. Complete variable domain (other parts from reference TRBV19 and TRBJ1-2): DGGITQSPKYLFRKEGQNVTLSCEQNLNHDAMYWYRQDPGQGLRLIYYSQIVNDFQKGDIAEGYSVSREKKESFPLTVTSAQKNPTAFYLCASSITTGDNNGYTFGSGTRLTVV.

The V and J genes are TRBV5-5 and TRBJ2-7, with 7 bases identical to TRBD1. Germline V gives CDR1 SGHKS, CDR2 YYEKEE (reference sequence). The CDR3 runs to 14 residues. V gave up 2 bases and J gave up 2 bases; unmatched junction bases: 4. The CDR3 here is CASSFRDSPYEQYF. CDR3 in DNA: TGTGCCAGCAGCTTTAGGGACAGCCCCTACGAGCAGTACTTC.

The V gene is TRBV27, the J gene TRBJ2-3, with 7 bases lining up with TRBD2. The CDR3 consists of 18 residues. Germline V gives CDR1 MNHEY, CDR2 SMNVEV (reference sequence). V dropped 0 bases and J dropped 0; count of bases not matched to a gene: 9. CDR3 residues: CASSLSIKGLLSTDTQYF. CDR3 nucleotides: TGTGCCAGCAGTTTATCGATCAAGGGACTACTTAGCACAGATACGCAGTATTTT.

The CDR3 is CASSDGLAGGTRETQYF. CDR3 DNA sequence: TGTGCCAGCAGCGACGGACTAGCGGGAGGCACCCGAGAGACCCAGTACTTC. The V gene is TRBV9, the J gene TRBJ2-5; 14 bases line up with TRBD2. Germline values: CDR1 SGDLS, CDR2 YYNGEE. The CDR3 length is 17 residues. V shed 3 bases and J 4 bases; nucleotides not matched to a gene: 8. The variable domain in full, with the rest retrieved from reference TRBV9 and TRBJ2-5, is DSGVTQTPKHLITATGQRVTLRCSPRSGDLSVYWYQQSLDQGLQFLIQYYNGEERAKGNILERFSAQQFPDLHSELNLSSLELGDSALYFCASSDGLAGGTRETQYFGPGTRLLVL.

The chain uses TRBV6-5 and TRBJ1-3; D is ambiguous. CDR3 length equals 14 residues. Germline V lookup: CDR1 MNHEY, CDR2 SVGAGI. Between the trimmed V and J ends, which lost 2 bases and 1 base, there was a span of 6 bases. In DNA form, the CDR3 reads TGTGCCAGCAGTTACAGGAGTTCTGGAAACACCATATATTTT. Translating gives CASSYRSSGNTIYF.

This rearrangement joins TRBV5-1 to TRBJ1-6, with no clear D. Germline V gene sequence: CDR1 SGHRS, CDR2 YFSETQ. The V and J ends lost 0 bases and 11 bases respectively, with 12 bases between them. This CDR3 is built from 14 residues. This CDR3 reads CASSLADPSAPLHF. In DNA form, the CDR3 reads TGCGCCAGCAGCTTGGCCGATCCTTCGGCACCCCTCCACTTT.

The chain carries TRBV11-2 and TRBJ1-5; no clear D gene. Germline CDR1 SGHAT, CDR2 FQNNGV. This CDR3 is built from 13 residues. V was pared by 5 bases and J by 8 bases, with 13 bases between. The CDR3 DNA reads as TGTGCCAGCAGCCGAGGCATCGTGGAGCCCCAGCATTTT. This sequence encodes CASSRGIVEPQHF. The whole variable domain, remainder taken from reference TRBV11-2 and TRBJ1-5, is EAGVAQSPRYKIIEKRQSVAFWCNPISGHATLYWYQQILGQGPKLLIQFQNNGVVDDSQLPKDRFSAERLKGVDSTLKIQPAKLEDSAVYLCASSRGIVEPQHFGDGTRLSIL.